The TCR beta chain described here comes from a study of blood T cell repertoires in COVID-19. Study context: Spain, Italy and the United States supplied samples that represented acute and convalescent COVID-19. Sources were T cells, B-cell-depleted T cells, or PBMCs; the material itself was cDNA or gDNA.

The protocol was immunoSEQ multiplex PCR, while the TCRdb copy is restricted to in-frame clones and leaves out a portion. The data hold some 150,000 clones, with approximately 91% observed a single time. CDR1 LGHDT and CDR2 YNNKEL come from the germline V gene (reference sequence). The V end lost 6 bases, the J end lost 5 bases, and 13 bases lay between the germline ends. This CDR3 spans 14 amino acids. The source is a human donor in a cohort sampled during active COVID-19. Sequencing was carried out using peripheral blood. The chain links TRBV3-1 (or the pseudogene TRBV3-2) to TRBJ1-4; D possibly corresponds to TRBD1 (5 bases). This CDR3 is CASSSRASNEKLFF. The CDR3 bases are TGTGCCAGCAGTTCCAGGGCCTCCAATGAAAAACTGTTTTTT.